The sequence of this T cell receptor beta chain was determined in a study of human T cells and chemical hapten exposure. Background on the study: The study sensitized with 2% DPC on a roughly 2 cm by roughly 2 cm patch of upper inner arm skin. Scalp application of diphenylcyclopropenone was performed weekly in patients across the entire approximately 25-week study. Small differences in pooled library volume mainly drove the variation in TCR yields per sample. Study outcomes and limitations: After DPC sensitization, TCRs above 1 in 1000 frequency showed no change.

Each CDR3 protein gets one entry after TCRdb re-called the RACE reads with MiXCR. Among about 80,000 distinct CDR3 sequences listed, roughly 10% were seen once. CDR3 length equals 12 residues. V lost 9 bases to trimming and J lost 7 bases, with 13 bases between them. The germline CDR1 and CDR2 sequences are SGHRS and YFSETQ. A note on this clonotype: What it binds is not known.

Documented time point: patch test 2, 6 weeks after DPC sensitization. Treatment reported: therapeutic diphenylcyclopropenone sensitization with weekly scalp DPC. The chain is built from TRBV5-1 and TRBJ1-4; D ambiguous. This sequence originates from a woman in her twenties or thirties with alopecia areata. Some clones in this sample may be carry-over from other donors' samples. The starting material was whole blood, obtained in connection with sensitization to the hapten diphenylcyclopropenone (DPC). The chain's CDR3 is CATLGGSEKLFF. In DNA form, the CDR3 reads TGCGCCACCTTGGGAGGGTCTGAAAAACTGTTTTTT.